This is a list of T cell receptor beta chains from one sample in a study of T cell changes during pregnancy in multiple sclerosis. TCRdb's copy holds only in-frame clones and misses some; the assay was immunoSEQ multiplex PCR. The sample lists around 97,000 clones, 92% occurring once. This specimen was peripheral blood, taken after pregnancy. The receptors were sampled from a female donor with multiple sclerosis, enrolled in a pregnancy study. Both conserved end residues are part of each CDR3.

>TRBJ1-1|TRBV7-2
CASSVGGAGSGTEAFF
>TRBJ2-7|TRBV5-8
CASSLMRDPGSYEQYF
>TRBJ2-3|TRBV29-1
CSVARGDTQYF
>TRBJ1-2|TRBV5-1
CASSLDPGLRYGYTF
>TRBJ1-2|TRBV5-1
CASSDRDRDVNYGYTF
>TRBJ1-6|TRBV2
CASRTLGEVGNSPLHF
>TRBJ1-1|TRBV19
CASSISLNTEAFF
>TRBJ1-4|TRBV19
CARSFNEKLFF
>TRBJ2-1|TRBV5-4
CASSSPGLAGLKFF
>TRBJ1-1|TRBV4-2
CASSPLQGGDTEAFF
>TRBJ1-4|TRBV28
CASSSHPGAGSNEKLFF
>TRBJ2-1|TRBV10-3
CAISEKGLAGGYNEQFF
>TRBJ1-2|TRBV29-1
CSVEGQLGYTF
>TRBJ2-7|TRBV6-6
CASSATGTYEQYF
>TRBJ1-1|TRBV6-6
CASSFDMEAFF
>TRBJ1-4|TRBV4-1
CASSPNGQGAGNEKLFF
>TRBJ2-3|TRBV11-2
CASSYSRGGSIWTDTQYF